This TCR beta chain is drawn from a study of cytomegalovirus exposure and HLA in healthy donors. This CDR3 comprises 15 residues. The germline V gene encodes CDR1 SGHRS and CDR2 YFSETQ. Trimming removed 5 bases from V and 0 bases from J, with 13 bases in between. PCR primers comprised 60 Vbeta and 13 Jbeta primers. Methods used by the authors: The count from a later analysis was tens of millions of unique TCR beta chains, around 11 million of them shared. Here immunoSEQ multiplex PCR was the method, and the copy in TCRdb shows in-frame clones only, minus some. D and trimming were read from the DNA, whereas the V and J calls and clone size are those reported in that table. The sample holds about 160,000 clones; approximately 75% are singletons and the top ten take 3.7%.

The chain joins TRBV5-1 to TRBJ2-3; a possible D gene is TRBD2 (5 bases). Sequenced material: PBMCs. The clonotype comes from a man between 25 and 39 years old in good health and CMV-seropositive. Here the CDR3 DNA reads TGCGCCAGCAGGTTAGCGTGGTCTAGCACAGATACGCAGTATTTT. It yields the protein CASRLAWSSTDTQYF.